One sample yielded the 7 T cell receptor beta chains listed below, sequenced in a study of T cells in Graves' hyperthyroidism and ophthalmopathy. The investigators amplified TCR beta CDR3 regions from RNA transcripts. An initial round of RT-PCR targeting the TCR CDR3 relied on the HTBI primer set. TCRdb re-analysed the multiplex PCR reads in MiXCR, keeping a single row per CDR3 protein. The sample holds roughly 580,000 distinct CDR3 sequences, approximately 15% seen once. Sequencing input: blood. The source is a woman in her 30s with Graves' hyperthyroidism that later progressed to Graves' ophthalmopathy.

This clonotype has at least ten counts. The gene calls are TRBV13 and TRBJ1-6; D ambiguous. CDR1 and CDR2 from the germline V gene are PRHDT and FYEKMQ (reference sequence). The CDR3 length is 13 residues. The ends were cut back, 1 base at V and 10 bases at J, with 8 bases in the middle. DNA of the CDR3: TGTGCCAGCAGCTTAGCCCCGAGGTCACCCCTCCACTTT. Translating gives CASSLAPRSPLHF. The full variable domain, its missing parts supplied by reference TRBV13 and TRBJ1-6, is AAGVIQSPRHLIKEKRETATLKCYPIPRHDTVYWYQQGPGQDPQFLISFYEKMQSDKGSIPDRFSAQQFSDYHSELNMSSLELGDSALYFCASSLAPRSPLHFGNGTRLTVT.

There are a few counts of this clonotype. This chain links TRBV7-2 with TRBJ2-4; 8 bases are a match to TRBD1. Losses at the gene ends were 5 bases for V and 8 bases for J; bases not matched to a gene: 8. The CDR3 spans 14 residues. Germline V gene data show CDR1 as SGHTA and CDR2 as FQGNSA. The CDR3 region has the DNA TGTGCCAGCAGCCTAGACAGGGGTAGTGACATTCAGTACTTC. Residues: CASSLDRGSDIQYF.

This clonotype was detected ten times or more. This chain connects TRBV19 to TRBJ2-7; TRBD2 aligns across 10 bases. The CDR3 has 20 amino acids. The V gene end was trimmed by 3 bases and the J gene end by 1 base; junction bases not matched to a gene: 18. CDR1 is LNHDA, CDR2 SQIVND, per germline (reference sequence). The DNA for the CDR3 is TGTGCCAGTAGTATCCTAAGCGGGAGGGCAGTCGGATCAGGGTCCTACGAGCAGTACTTC. Residues: CASSILSGRAVGSGSYEQYF.

This clonotype was found a few times. CDR3 nucleotides: TGTGCCTGGAGTGTGGGAAGGGGGCAAGAGACCCAGTACTTC. Amino acid sequence: CAWSVGRGQETQYF. This chain uses TRBV30 with TRBJ2-5; D might be TRBD1 (6 bases). The ends were cut back, 0 bases at V and 2 bases at J, with 10 bases in the middle. The germline CDR1 and CDR2 sequences are GTSNPN and SVGIG (reference sequence). The CDR3 runs to 14 residues.

On this clonotype: This may stem from a read error, because a much larger clone lies one nucleotide away. This chain links TRBV7-6 with TRBJ2-1, with 9 bases matching TRBD1. CDR1 is SGHVS, CDR2 FNYEAQ, per germline. The CDR3 covers 14 residues. The V gene end was trimmed by 2 bases and the J gene end by 6 bases; junction bases not matched to a gene: 2. DNA of the CDR3: TGTGCCAGCAGCTTACAGACAGGGGGCAATGAGCAGTTCTTC. This codes for CASSLQTGGNEQFF.

The V and J genes are TRBV6-1 and TRBJ2-4; 7 nucleotides line up with TRBD1. This CDR3 is 14 amino acids long. Germline-derived CDR1 and CDR2 are MNHNS and SASEGT. With 6 bases clipped from V and 11 bases from J, the junction kept 13 bases outside the gene matches. CDR3 in amino acids: CASSPTDRPSVQYF. Here the CDR3 DNA reads TGTGCCAGCAGCCCGACGGACAGGCCCTCAGTTCAGTACTTC.

The sample holds many counts of this clonotype. The genes are TRBV20-1 and TRBJ1-2; 9 bases line up with TRBD1. J lost 5 bases, V lost 4 bases, and 8 bases had no gene match. Germline V gene lookup returns CDR1 DFQATT and CDR2 SNEGSKA (reference sequence). This CDR3 region has 14 residues. The CDR3 coding sequence is TGCAGTGCTAACCTCCGGGACAGGGTTTATGGCTACACCTTC. Translating gives CSANLRDRVYGYTF.